The 26 T cell receptor beta chains below come from one sample, sequenced in a study of shared clonotypes between healthy human individuals. The protocol was immunoSEQ multiplex PCR, while the TCRdb copy is restricted to in-frame clones and leaves out a portion. Seen here are some 2 million clones, roughly 94% observed once, and the top ten hold roughly 0.13%. The sequenced material came from naive CD4+ T cells sorted from blood. The subset here: CD45RA+ positively selected. The receptors derive from a young man in good health.

This clone showed up just once. The gene calls are TRBV5-1 and TRBJ2-2, with D unclear. CDR1 SGHRS and CDR2 YFSETQ come from the germline V gene. This CDR3 region has 13 residues. Trimming removed 4 bases at V and 0 bases at J, with 4 bases between. The CDR3, as DNA: TGCGCCAGCAGCGCCTCGAACACCGGGGAGCTGTTTTTT. Translated: CASSASNTGELFF.

The V gene is TRBV7-2, the J gene TRBJ2-5; TRBD1 aligns across 7 bases. CDR3 length: 13 amino acids. Losses at the gene ends were 3 bases for V and 5 bases for J; bases not matched to a gene: 3. Germline CDR1 SGHTA, CDR2 FQGNSA. The CDR3, as DNA: TGTGCCAGCAGCTTTGACAGGGTTGAGACCCAGTACTTC. Translation: CASSFDRVETQYF. The full variable domain, its missing parts supplied by reference TRBV7-2 and TRBJ2-5, is GAGVSQSPSNKVTEKGKDVELRCDPISGHTALYWYRQSLGQGLEFLIYFQGNSAPDKSGLPSDRFSAERTGGSVSTLTIQRTQQEDSAVYLCASSFDRVETQYFGPGTRLLVL.

The CDR3 here is CASSERVSNNSPLHF. DNA for the CDR3: TGTGCCAGCAGCGAACGGGTTTCGAATAATTCACCCCTCCACTTT. This chain joins TRBV7-2 and TRBJ1-6; D uncertain. V lost 5 bases to trimming and J lost 5 bases, with 13 bases between them. The CDR3 extends over 15 amino acids. CDR1 and CDR2 from the germline V gene are SGHTA and FQGNSA.

The chain has TRBV5-6 and TRBJ1-3, with no clear D. The CDR3 has 15 amino acids. The V and J ends lost 5 bases and 1 base respectively, with 13 bases between them. Per the germline V gene, CDR1 is SGHDT and CDR2 is YYEEEE. The CDR3 coding sequence is TGTGCCAGCAGGAGGCTCCAAGGGTCTGGAAACACCATATATTTT. Its protein is CASRRLQGSGNTIYF.

The chain employs TRBV30 and TRBJ2-2; D remains unclear. The ends were cut back, 2 bases at V and 0 bases at J, with 10 bases in the middle. CDR3 size: 15 residues. Germline V lookup: CDR1 GTSNPN, CDR2 SVGIG (reference sequence). The CDR3 loop is CAWSTSTPNTGELFF. The CDR3 DNA is TGTGCCTGGAGTACCTCGACCCCGAACACCGGGGAGCTGTTTTTT.

Regarding this clone: The identical CDR3 is also encoded by other nucleotide sequences in the sample. The gene calls are TRBV29-1 and TRBJ2-5; D unclear. This CDR3 has 10 residues. The V gene's germline CDR1 is SQVTM and CDR2 ANQGSEA. V lost 6 bases, J lost 4 bases, and 6 bases lay in between. CDR3 in amino acids: CSVARETQYF. In DNA, the CDR3 is TGCAGCGTCGCAAGAGAGACCCAGTACTTC.

The chain links TRBV2 to TRBJ2-1; 7 nucleotides line up with TRBD1. This CDR3 is built from 13 residues. From germline, CDR1 is SNHLY and CDR2 FYNNEI. V lost 4 bases to trimming and J lost 12 bases; unmatched junction nucleotides: 9. CDR3 nucleotide sequence: TGTGCCAGCAGTGCAATAACAGGGGATTGGCAGTTCTTC. This translates into CASSAITGDWQFF. Based on the CDR3 plus reference TRBV2 and TRBJ2-1, the full variable domain is EPEVTQTPSHQVTQMGQEVILRCVPISNHLYFYWYRQILGQKVEFLVSFYNNEISEKSEIFDDQFSVERPDGSNFTLKIRSTKLEDSAMYFCASSAITGDWQFFGPGTRLTVL.

The V call is TRBV6-5, the J call TRBJ1-3, with unresolved D. This CDR3 spans 15 amino acids. V lost 6 bases to trimming and J lost 0 bases, with 12 bases between them. CDR1 is MNHEY and CDR2 is SVGAGI in the germline V gene. DNA for the CDR3: TGTGCCAGCAGCCCCGGGGATACCTCTGGAAACACCATATATTTT. It codes for CASSPGDTSGNTIYF.

With respect to this clone: Within the sample, other DNA sequences also encode this same CDR3. The V and J genes are TRBV5-1 and TRBJ2-3; the D is unclear. The CDR3 loop spans 12 amino acids. Germline V gives CDR1 SGHRS, CDR2 YFSETQ. V was clipped by 0 bases and J by 6 bases, with 5 bases between them. The CDR3 loop is CASSLVGDTQYF. DNA of the CDR3: TGCGCCAGCAGCTTGGTTGGCGATACGCAGTATTTT.

As concerns this clone: Just one base apart from a much larger clone, this may be a read error. Because the CDR3 is missing its conserved closing phenylalanine or tryptophan, this is likely a read error. The chain combines TRBV9 with TRBJ1-1; 7 bases fit TRBD1. The CDR3 is made up of 13 amino acids. The junction had 8 bases not matched to a gene; V was cut back by 4 bases and J by 8 bases. Germline assignment: CDR1 SGDLS and CDR2 YYNGEE. Here the CDR3 reads CASSPRQGAEAFL. CDR3 nucleotide sequence: TGTGCCAGCAGCCCACGACAGGGAGCAGAAGCTTTCCTT.

The J gene is TRBJ2-1, the V gene TRBV7-9, with D possibly being TRBD1 or TRBD2 (5 bases each). This CDR3 is 16 amino acids long. V was cut by 2 bases and J by 2 bases, with 13 bases left in between. CDR1 SEHNR and CDR2 FQNEAQ come from the germline V gene (reference sequence). The CDR3 DNA sequence: TGTGCCAGCAGCTTAACCTACGGGGCCCCCTACAATGAGCAGTTCTTC. Translating it yields CASSLTYGAPYNEQFF.

This clone was counted a single time. The rearrangement joins TRBV7-8 to TRBJ1-3; TRBD1 is a possible D gene (5 bases). V lost 2 bases and J lost 0, with 11 bases in between. There are 16 residues in the CDR3. CDR1 SGHVS and CDR2 FQNEAQ come from the germline V gene. CDR3 in amino acids: CASSLSGLSSGNTIYF. The CDR3 DNA reads TGTGCCAGCAGCTTATCAGGGCTGAGCTCTGGAAACACCATATATTTT.

The chain uses TRBV7-9 and TRBJ2-7; no firm D call. This CDR3 contains 13 residues. Germline assignment: CDR1 SEHNR and CDR2 FQNEAQ (reference sequence). V was cut by 6 bases and J by 4 bases, with 13 bases left in between. The CDR3 sequence is CASSSLTLYEQYF. The CDR3 DNA sequence: TGTGCCAGCAGTTCGCTGACCCTATACGAGCAGTACTTC.

V and J are TRBV25-1 and TRBJ2-2; 7 bases are a match to TRBD1. The CDR3 has 15 amino acids. Germline loops: CDR1 MGHDK, CDR2 SYGVNS. The J segment lost 3 bases and the V segment lost 4 bases, leaving 5 bases of the junction unmatched. The CDR3 here is CASSAGQIYTGELFF. DNA for the CDR3: TGTGCCAGCAGTGCGGGACAGATTTACACCGGGGAGCTGTTTTTT. The complete variable domain, with remaining parts taken from reference TRBV25-1 and TRBJ2-2, reads EADIYQTPRYLVIGTGKKITLECSQTMGHDKMYWYQQDPGMELHLIHYSYGVNSTEKGDLSSESTVSRIRTEHFPLTLESARPSHTSQYLCASSAGQIYTGELFFGEGSRLTVL.

V is TRBV5-4 and J is TRBJ1-6, with D perhaps matching TRBD1 (5 bases). Looked up from germline, CDR1 is SGHNT and CDR2 is YYREEE (reference sequence). The CDR3 length is 14 residues. Trimming stripped 2 bases from V and 8 bases from J, with 11 bases between. CDR3 region: CASSLGAGDSPLHF. CDR3 nucleotide sequence: TGTGCCAGCAGCTTAGGGGCGGGTGATTCACCCCTCCACTTT.

The V gene is TRBV6-1, the J gene TRBJ2-1; the D is unclear. The CDR3 sequence is 14 residues long. V gave up 3 bases and J gave up 5 bases, with 11 bases separating them. The germline gives CDR1 MNHNS, CDR2 SASEGT. As DNA, the CDR3 is TGTGCCAGCAGTGATGGCAGATTGGACAATGAGCAGTTCTTC. Amino acids: CASSDGRLDNEQFF.

The chain couples TRBV7-9 to TRBJ1-1; no definite D call. Trimming removed 2 bases at V and 3 bases at J, with 10 bases between. Germline CDR1 SEHNR, CDR2 FQNEAQ (reference sequence). This CDR3 has 14 amino acids. CDR3 bases: TGTGCCAGCAGCTTAAATCTGGTCGACACTGAAGCTTTCTTT. Translating it yields CASSLNLVDTEAFF.

This clone appeared once. J is TRBJ1-2 and V is TRBV7-9; D not resolved. Germline V gene data show CDR1 as SEHNR and CDR2 as FQNEAQ (reference sequence). Trimming cost V 2 bases and J 5 bases, with 9 bases left between them. The CDR3 has 13 amino acids. CDR3 loop: CASSLTEIYGYTF. The CDR3 region has the DNA TGTGCCAGCAGCTTAACGGAGATTTATGGCTACACCTTC.

The rearrangement uses TRBV10-3 and TRBJ2-7, with a weak D call TRBD1 (9 bases). Trimming left V 6 bases short and J 4 bases short, with 19 bases between. This CDR3 comprises 15 residues. Per germline, CDR1 ENHRY and CDR2 SYGVKD. CDR3 bases: TGTGCCATCAGCGTAGCGGGACAGGGAATATACGAGCAGTACTTC. This translates into CAISVAGQGIYEQYF.

The chain employs TRBV30 and TRBJ1-5; perhaps TRBD1 as D (6 bases). The CDR3 is made up of 14 amino acids. CDR1 is GTSNPN and CDR2 is SVGIG in the germline V gene (reference sequence). The ends were cut back, 5 bases at V and 3 bases at J, with 14 bases in the middle. CDR3 amino acids: CAWGTGSNNQPQHF. The CDR3 DNA follows: TGTGCCTGGGGTACAGGGAGTAACAATCAGCCCCAGCATTTT. Complete variable domain (other parts from reference TRBV30 and TRBJ1-5): SQTIHQWPATLVQPVGSPLSLECTVEGTSNPNLYWYRQAAGRGLQLLFYSVGIGQISSEVPQNLSASRPQDRQFILSSKKLLLSDSGFYLCAWGTGSNNQPQHFGDGTRLSIL.

V and J are TRBV7-9 and TRBJ2-4; TRBD1 aligns across 8 bases. The CDR3 runs 13 residues. V was pared by 5 bases and J by 9 bases, with 6 bases of the junction left unmatched. CDR1 and CDR2 (germline): SEHNR, FQNEAQ (reference sequence). Here the CDR3 DNA reads TGTGCCAGCAGCCAACGACAGGGGACCATTCAGTACTTC. This sequence encodes CASSQRQGTIQYF.

Written as DNA, the CDR3 is TGCGCCAGCAGCCGGTTGGAGACCGGACTAGCGGGAAAAGAGACCCAGTACTTC. Translation gives CASSRLETGLAGKETQYF. This chain links TRBV4-1 with TRBJ2-5, with 12 bases lining up with TRBD2. Per the germline V gene, CDR1 is MGHRA and CDR2 is YSYEKL. The junction had 12 bases not matched to a gene; V was cut back by 4 bases and J by 3 bases. The length of the CDR3 is 18 residues.

The rearrangement joins TRBV10-1 to TRBJ2-1, with a tentative D call TRBD2 (5 bases). Germline V gives CDR1 WNHNN, CDR2 SYGVQD (reference sequence). CDR3 length: 15 residues. The germline V and J ends were trimmed by 1 base and 2 bases, with 9 bases remaining between them. The CDR3 here is CASSEWGEAYNEQFF. CDR3 nucleotide sequence: TGCGCCAGCAGTGAGTGGGGAGAGGCCTACAATGAGCAGTTCTTC.

The CDR3: CASSVAGAGKETQYF. The CDR3, as DNA: TGTGCCAGCAGCGTAGCCGGGGCGGGTAAGGAGACCCAGTACTTC. The rearrangement uses TRBV9 and TRBJ2-5; D may be TRBD1 or TRBD2 (5 bases each). Germline V gene lookup returns CDR1 SGDLS and CDR2 YYNGEE. Trimming pared 0 bases from V and 5 bases from J, leaving 14 bases between. This CDR3 spans 15 amino acids.

The chain recombines TRBV12-5 with TRBJ2-7, with TRBD1 matching over 7 bases. The V segment lost 1 base and the J segment 2 bases; nucleotides outside the gene matches: 14. Germline V lookup: CDR1 LGHNT, CDR2 FRNRAP. The CDR3 is 18 amino acids. CDR3 residues: CASGLDRTGQRAAYEQYF. Here the CDR3 DNA reads TGTGCTAGTGGTTTGGACCGGACGGGACAGAGGGCCGCCTACGAGCAGTACTTC. Full variable domain (rest looked up from reference TRBV12-5 and TRBJ2-7): DARVTQTPRHKVTEMGQEVTMRCQPILGHNTVFWYRQTMMQGLELLAYFRNRAPLDDSGMPKDRFSAEMPDATLATLKIQPSEPRDSAVYFCASGLDRTGQRAAYEQYFGPGTRLTVT.

Points on this clone: The sample has other DNA sequences that encode this CDR3 too. J is TRBJ1-5 and V is TRBV18, with D hard to call. Trimming left V 3 bases short and J 3 bases short, with 6 bases between. Germline values: CDR1 KGHSH, CDR2 LQKENI. CDR3 length: 13 amino acids. The CDR3 is CASSPGLNQPQHF. The CDR3 DNA follows: TGTGCCAGCTCACCCGGACTCAATCAGCCCCAGCATTTT.